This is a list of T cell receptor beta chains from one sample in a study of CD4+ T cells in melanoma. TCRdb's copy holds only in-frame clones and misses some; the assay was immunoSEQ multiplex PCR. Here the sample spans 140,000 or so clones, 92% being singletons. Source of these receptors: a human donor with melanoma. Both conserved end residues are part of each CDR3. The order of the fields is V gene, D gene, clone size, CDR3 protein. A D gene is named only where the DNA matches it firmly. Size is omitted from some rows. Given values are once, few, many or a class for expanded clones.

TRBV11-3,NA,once,CASRHYEQYF
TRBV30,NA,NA,CASTTTPGLAIGQYF
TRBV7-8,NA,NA,CASSLAGRRAGQFF
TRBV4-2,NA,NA,CASSQDITYGYTF
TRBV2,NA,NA,CASEGTARSPQHF
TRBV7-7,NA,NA,CASSFPGRTYGYTF
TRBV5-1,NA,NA,CASSLIQNTGELFF
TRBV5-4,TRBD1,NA,CASSFRMTGGRETQYF
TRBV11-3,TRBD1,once,CASSPGGLRQGAGELFF
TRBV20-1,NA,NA,CSASSGERYTF
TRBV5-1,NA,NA,CASRDLSGNTDTQYF
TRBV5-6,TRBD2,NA,CASSLGTSGGGADTQYF
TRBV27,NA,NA,CASSRAGQSYNEQFF
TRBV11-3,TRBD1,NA,CASSPDRDDYEQYF
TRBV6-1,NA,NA,CASWGRVNPYEQYF
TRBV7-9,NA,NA,CASSLGTSTDTQYF
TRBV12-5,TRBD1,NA,CASTGQGRIQPQHF
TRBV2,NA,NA,CASRRRSGGETQYF
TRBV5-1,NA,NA,CASSSGSGRDGYTF
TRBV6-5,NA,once,CASKGLGGYEQYF
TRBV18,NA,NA,CASSPPEGQPQHF
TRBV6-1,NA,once,CASIRDGNTGELFF
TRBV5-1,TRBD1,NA,CASSPGTAAYGYTF
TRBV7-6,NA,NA,CASSLDPGGRPGDTQYF
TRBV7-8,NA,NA,CASTHMGIGAPLHF
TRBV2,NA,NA,CASTAGRMNTEAFF
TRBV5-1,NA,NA,CASSSGPGNTIYF
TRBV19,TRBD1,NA,CASRRQGESPLHF
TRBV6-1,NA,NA,CASRALRSHNSPLHF
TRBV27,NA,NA,CASSLFGASVYEQYF
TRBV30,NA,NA,CAWIRAGELFF
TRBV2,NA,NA,CASRWTSIMNTEAFF
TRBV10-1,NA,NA,CASRAGMAGELFF
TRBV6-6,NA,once,CASSSWGFLGGNTIYF
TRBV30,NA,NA,CAWMEPLHF
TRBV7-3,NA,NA,CASSPVIPNTEAFF
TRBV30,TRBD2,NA,CAWDRAPSGTSSTDTQYF